The rows below give T cell receptor beta chains drawn from one sample of a study of CD8 T cells in ankylosing spondylitis. TCRdb analysed the 5' RACE reads with MiXCR anew, one entry per CDR3 protein. The sample holds roughly 250,000 distinct CDR3 sequences, under 12% seen once. Sequenced: blood, either unsorted or a sorted T cell fraction (not recorded which). The source is a male donor with ankylosing spondylitis or in good health (not recorded which). CDR3s include the opening cysteine and the closing phenylalanine or tryptophan. The order of the fields is D gene, J gene, V gene, clone size, CDR3 DNA, CDR3 protein. The D gene is left open where the match is weak. Clone size, where shown, is once, few, many, or a class for clones that have expanded.

>TRBD1|TRBJ2-5|TRBV4-1|many
TGCGCCAGCAGCCAGGGGCCGGGACAGCCCGTTTCGTACTTC
CASSQGPGQPVSYF
>-|TRBJ1-1|TRBV30|few
TGTGCCGGCACCTGGGGCCAGTTTAACACTGAAGCTTTCTTT
CAGTWGQFNTEAFF
>-|TRBJ2-7|TRBV14|-
TGTGCCAGCAGCCAAGGTACGACAGCGATATACGAGCAGTACTTC
CASSQGTTAIYEQYF
>-|TRBJ1-6|TRBV25-1|many
TGTGCCAGCAGTGACACGAGGGGAGGCGGATCACCCCTCCACTTT
CASSDTRGGGSPLHF
>TRBD1|TRBJ1-2|TRBV3-1|many
TGTGCCAGCAGCCAAGCGGGACAGGGAAAGCACTATGGCTACACCTTC
CASSQAGQGKHYGYTF
>-|TRBJ1-6|TRBV7-9|-
TGTGCCAGCAGCGAGACAGGCGGGTATAATTCACCCCTCCACTTT
CASSETGGYNSPLHF
>-|TRBJ1-3|TRBV30|-
TGTGCCTGCAACACCATATATTTT
CACNTIYF
>-|TRBJ2-2|TRBV5-1|many
TGCGCCAGCAGTCTTCAGGGAAGGACCGGGGAGCTGTTTTTT
CASSLQGRTGELFF
>-|TRBJ2-2|TRBV5-1|many
TGCGCCAGCAGCTTGGGAATGACCGGGGAGCTGTTTTTT
CASSLGMTGELFF
>TRBD2|TRBJ2-2|TRBV29-1|many
TGCAGCGTTGGTGGGACTACCCTCACCGGGGAGCTGTTTTTT
CSVGGTTLTGELFF
>-|TRBJ1-1|TRBV10-3|-
TGTGCCATCAAGGCGGGAATGAACACTGAAGCTTTCTTT
CAIKAGMNTEAFF
>-|TRBJ2-5|TRBV5-5|many
TGTGCCAGCAGCTTGATCCAGGGCCAAGAGACCCAGTACTTC
CASSLIQGQETQYF
>TRBD2|TRBJ2-5|TRBV25-1|many
TGTGCCAGCAGTGAATATCGGAGCGGGAGGGCCTATGGTGAGACCCAGTACTTC
CASSEYRSGRAYGETQYF
>-|TRBJ1-1|TRBV24-1|many
TGTGCCTCCATCGACGGCAGGCACACTGAAGCTTTCTTT
CASIDGRHTEAFF
>-|TRBJ1-5|TRBV6-2/TRBV6-3|many
TGTGCCAGCAGTTATTATTCTAATCAGCCCCAGCATTTT
CASSYYSNQPQHF
>TRBD2|TRBJ2-5|TRBV11-2|few
TGTGCCAGCAGCTTATTCCTAGCGGGGGGACAAGAGACCCAGTACTTC
CASSLFLAGGQETQYF
>-|TRBJ1-1|TRBV10-3|many
TGTGCCATCATACCCGGACCGGAGATGAACACTGAAGCTTTCTTT
CAIIPGPEMNTEAFF
>-|TRBJ2-3|TRBV30|many
TGTGCCTGGACCCCTATGGAGGATACGCAGTATTTT
CAWTPMEDTQYF
>TRBD2|TRBJ2-7|TRBV12-3/TRBV12-4|many
TGTGCCAGCAGTCCGGGGGGTCGTCGACAGTACTTC
CASSPGGRRQYF
>-|TRBJ2-2|TRBV9|many
TGTGCCAGCAGCGTAGACGGGAACACCGGGGAGCTGTTTTTT
CASSVDGNTGELFF
>TRBD1|TRBJ2-3|TRBV3-1|-
TGTGCCAGCAGCCATTGGGACCCATCACAGGGGCCGAGCACAGATACGCAGTATTTT
CASSHWDPSQGPSTDTQYF
>TRBD2|TRBJ2-3|TRBV4-1|many
TGCGCCAGCAGCGCGGGACTAGCGGCCCTAACAGATACGCAGTATTTT
CASSAGLAALTDTQYF
>TRBD1|TRBJ2-4|TRBV5-1|-
TGCGTCAGCAGCTTGGGGACAGACAAAAACATTCAGTACTTC
CVSSLGTDKNIQYF
>-|TRBJ2-5|TRBV12-3/TRBV12-4|many
TGTGCCAGCGGTGGAGCGGGCGGGGAGACCCAGTACTTC
CASGGAGGETQYF
>TRBD1|TRBJ1-1|TRBV12-3/TRBV12-4|-
TGTGCCAGCGGGGACAGTTCCATGAACACTGAAGCTTTCTTT
CASGDSSMNTEAFF
>TRBD1|TRBJ1-1|TRBV10-3|many
TGTGCCACCCTTGGTGACAGGGCGAACACTGAAGCTTTCTTT
CATLGDRANTEAFF
>-|TRBJ2-5|TRBV18|-
TGTGCCAGCTCCCGGGACCAGGAAGAGACCCAGTACTTC
CASSRDQEETQYF
>TRBD1|TRBJ1-4|TRBV20-1|many
TGCAGTGCTAACACAGGGGGCCCTAATGAAAAACTGTTTTTT
CSANTGGPNEKLFF
>-|TRBJ2-1|TRBV24-1|many
TGTGCCACCGCTCGATGGGATGAGCAGTTCTTC
CATARWDEQFF
>-|TRBJ1-2|TRBV14|-
TGTGCCAGCAGCCAAGTTTCCGCGACAGGCTCGGGCTACACCTTC
CASSQVSATGSGYTF
>-|TRBJ1-1|TRBV30|many
TGTGCCTGGAGTAGTTCCACTGAAGCTTTCTTT
CAWSSSTEAFF
>-|TRBJ2-2|TRBV7-2|many
TGTGCCAGCAGCTTAGTACAGATGAACACCGGGGAGCTGTTTTTT
CASSLVQMNTGELFF
>-|TRBJ2-7|TRBV20-1|few
TGCAGTGCTAGACCTGGGCGGTTCGCCTACGAGCAGTACTTC
CSARPGRFAYEQYF
>TRBD2|TRBJ2-7|TRBV9|once
TGTGCCAGCAGCGCGTATAGCGGGAGCTCCTACGAGCAGTACTTC
CASSAYSGSSYEQYF
>-|TRBJ1-1|TRBV3-1|many
TGTGCCAGCAGCCAAGATCTAAAGGGGAGGTCTGAAGCTTTCTTT
CASSQDLKGRSEAFF
>TRBD2|TRBJ2-1|TRBV4-2|-
TGTGTCAGCAGCCAAGATGGGGCTAGCGGGAGTAAAGAGCAGTTCTTC
CVSSQDGASGSKEQFF
>TRBD2|TRBJ2-1|TRBV29-1|many
TGCAGCGTCTTCCGTGTGACTAGCGGGGCCTTAAACTACAATGAGCAGTTCTTC
CSVFRVTSGALNYNEQFF
>-|TRBJ2-5|TRBV3-1|many
TGTGCCAGCAGCCAAATCTTCGGGGGAGTTAAAGAGACCCAGTACTTC
CASSQIFGGVKETQYF
>-|TRBJ2-5|TRBV4-1|many
TGCGCCAGCAGCCAAGGGTCAGGGCTTCAGGGGGAGACCCAGTACTTC
CASSQGSGLQGETQYF
>-|TRBJ1-1|TRBV10-3|many
TGTGCCATCAGTGCGTCGGAGGAATCCACTGAAGCTTTCTTT
CAISASEESTEAFF
>-|TRBJ1-5|TRBV6-1|many
TGTGCCAGCAGTGGCAGGGAGGGACAGCCCCAGCATTTT
CASSGREGQPQHF
>-|TRBJ2-1|TRBV7-2|many
TGTGCCAGCAGCTTAAAGTTGCCTAATGAGCAGTTCTTC
CASSLKLPNEQFF
>-|TRBJ2-3|TRBV5-1|many
TGCGCCAGCAGACTAGGAGGAAACACAGATACGCAGTATTTT
CASRLGGNTDTQYF
>TRBD2|TRBJ2-7|TRBV10-2|-
TGCGCCAGCAGTCCGAGCGGGGACTCCTACGAGCAGTACTTC
CASSPSGDSYEQYF
>-|TRBJ1-1|TRBV2|-
TGTGCCAGCAGGAGGGCGATGAACACTGAAGCTTTCTTT
CASRRAMNTEAFF
>-|TRBJ2-5|TRBV5-1|-
TGCGCCAGCAGCTTGGCCGACTCCCCTCGGGTTTGGGAGACCCAGTACTTC
CASSLADSPRVWETQYF
>TRBD1|TRBJ1-1|TRBV7-6|few
TGTGCCAGCAGCTTCAGGACAGGAATGAACACTGAAGCTTTCTTT
CASSFRTGMNTEAFF
>-|TRBJ2-4|TRBV10-1|few
TGCGCCAGCAGTGACAGTAGGGGCGGGAACATTCAGTACTTC
CASSDSRGGNIQYF
>-|TRBJ2-1|TRBV9|many
TGTGCCAGCAGCCCCCGTGGGGGGACCACCTACAATGAGCAGTTCTTC
CASSPRGGTTYNEQFF
>-|TRBJ2-7|TRBV30|few
TGTGCCTGGAGTGCCTCGGGGCTCGAGCAGTACTTC
CAWSASGLEQYF
>-|TRBJ2-1|TRBV25-1|many
TGTGCCAGCAGTGAACGGTACAATGAGCAGTTCTTC
CASSERYNEQFF
>TRBD2|TRBJ2-1|TRBV11-2|many
TGTGCCAGCAGCTCCGGGACTAGCGGGGTATACAATGAGCAGTTCTTC
CASSSGTSGVYNEQFF
>-|TRBJ1-2|TRBV12-3/TRBV12-4|many
TGTGCCAGCACCCAGAGGGGGTTGCGGGGCTACACCTTC
CASTQRGLRGYTF
>-|TRBJ2-3|TRBV6-4|many
TGTGCCAGCAGTGACGGGGGCTTCCGCACAGATACGCAGTATTTT
CASSDGGFRTDTQYF
>-|TRBJ1-1|TRBV20-1|many
TGCAGTGCTAGTGCGGGGGGGGGAGCTTTCTTT
CSASAGGGAFF
>-|TRBJ1-5|TRBV24-1|few
TGTGCCACCAGTGGAGATTATAGCAATCAGCCCCAGCATTTT
CATSGDYSNQPQHF